A single sample is the source of the 18 T cell receptor beta chains below, sequenced in a study of blood T cell repertoires in COVID-19. Libraries were prepared by immunoSEQ multiplex PCR; TCRdb keeps only in-frame clonotypes and omits some of them. Of about 220,000 clones listed, about 80% are singletons. Sequencing used peripheral blood. The receptors here all came from a woman younger than 45 who had recovered from COVID-19.

The chain couples TRBV6-1 to TRBJ2-1; D is possibly TRBD2 (5 bases). Trimming removed 10 bases at V and 6 bases at J, with 16 bases between. Germline V gives CDR1 MNHNS, CDR2 SASEGT. This CDR3 region has 13 residues. CDR3: CATQLGIGNEQFF. In nucleotides, the CDR3 is TGTGCCACTCAACTAGGGATAGGCAATGAGCAGTTCTTC.

This chain uses TRBV30 with TRBJ2-7, with 8 bases lining up with TRBD2. CDR3 size: 12 residues. J gave up 3 bases and V 3 bases, and 1 base lay outside the gene matches. Germline CDR1 GTSNPN, CDR2 SVGIG (reference sequence). The CDR3 region is CAWSGRVYEQYF. The CDR3 bases are TGTGCCTGGAGCGGGAGGGTCTACGAGCAGTACTTC.

The chain joins TRBV6-6 to TRBJ2-7, with TRBD2 matching over 11 bases. The germline V gene encodes CDR1 MNHNY and CDR2 SVGAGI (reference sequence). This CDR3 has 15 residues. J lost 1 base, V lost 7 bases, and 6 bases had no gene match. The CDR3 coding sequence is TGTGCCAGCACCGAAAGACTAGCGGGATCCTACGAGCAGTACTTC. It encodes CASTERLAGSYEQYF.

V gene TRBV29-1 combines with J gene TRBJ2-7; 7 bases line up with TRBD2. This CDR3 spans 14 amino acids. Germline V gene sequence: CDR1 SQVTM, CDR2 ANQGSEA. Trimming at V came to 4 bases and at J to 6 bases, leaving 12 bases not matched to a gene. The CDR3 reads CSVVGGGPAGEQYF. The CDR3 DNA is TGCAGCGTTGTGGGGGGAGGGCCGGCGGGCGAGCAGTACTTC.

The V and J genes are TRBV28 and TRBJ2-3, with 10 bases that match TRBD1. V shed 6 bases and J 3 bases; nucleotides not matched to a gene: 9. The germline V gene has CDR1 MDHEN and CDR2 SYDVKM. This CDR3 spans 16 amino acids. This chain's CDR3 is CASSFDGQGDTDTQYF. The CDR3, as DNA: TGTGCCAGCAGCTTTGATGGACAGGGGGATACAGATACGCAGTATTTT.

V is TRBV5-5 and J is TRBJ1-2; 9 bases fit TRBD1. J was trimmed by 6 bases and V by 1 base; bases with no gene match: 4. This CDR3 is 14 amino acids long. Germline values: CDR1 SGHKS, CDR2 YYEKEE (reference sequence). CDR3 DNA sequence: TGTGCCAGCAGCTTGTGGGGGACAGGGAATGGCTACACCTTC. Amino acid sequence: CASSLWGTGNGYTF.

This sequence joins TRBV9 and TRBJ2-1; D may be TRBD2 (6 bases). Trimming pared 2 bases from V and 0 bases from J, leaving 9 bases between. There are 15 residues in the CDR3. Germline CDR1 reads SGDLS; CDR2 reads YYNGEE. The CDR3 DNA sequence: TGTGCCAGCAGCGTCGGGACTGTCTCCTACAATGAGCAGTTCTTC. Its protein product is CASSVGTVSYNEQFF. Supplemented by reference TRBV9 and TRBJ2-1, the full variable domain reads DSGVTQTPKHLITATGQRVTLRCSPRSGDLSVYWYQQSLDQGLQFLIQYYNGEERAKGNILERFSAQQFPDLHSELNLSSLELGDSALYFCASSVGTVSYNEQFFGPGTRLTVL.

J is TRBJ1-5 and V is TRBV7-9, with 8 bases matching TRBD1. Germline values: CDR1 SEHNR, CDR2 FQNEAQ (reference sequence). J gave up 3 bases and V 1 base, and 2 bases lay outside the gene matches. CDR3 length equals 15 residues. The CDR3 region has the DNA TGTGCCAGCAGCTTAGGGACAGGGCTCAATCAGCCCCAGCATTTT. Its protein product is CASSLGTGLNQPQHF.

This rearrangement joins TRBV5-4 to TRBJ2-5; D is undetermined. From germline, CDR1 is SGHNT and CDR2 YYREEE (reference sequence). V lost 0 bases, J lost 4 bases, and 13 bases lay in between. The CDR3 loop spans 15 amino acids. The CDR3 is CASSLGQTRGETQYF. CDR3 bases: TGTGCCAGCAGCTTGGGGCAGACTCGCGGAGAGACCCAGTACTTC.

V is TRBV23-1 and J is TRBJ1-2; a possible D gene is TRBD1 (5 bases). TRBV23-1 is classed as an ORF, of uncertain function. The CDR3 is made up of 14 amino acids. Trimming left V 2 bases short and J 4 bases short, with 11 bases between. DNA for the CDR3: TGCGCCAGCAGTCAACCGAGACAGATCTATGGCTACACCTTC. Translated, it gives CASSQPRQIYGYTF.

The J gene is TRBJ1-1, the V gene TRBV27; 8 bases line up with TRBD1. The CDR3 runs to 14 residues. CDR1 and CDR2 from the germline V gene are MNHEY and SMNVEV (reference sequence). V lost 6 bases, J lost 5 bases, and 8 bases stayed unmatched. The CDR3 is CASSRGQGLTEAFF. CDR3 sequence (DNA): TGTGCCAGCAGCCGCGGACAGGGATTGACTGAAGCTTTCTTT.

The CDR3 reads CASSPAGLGAHAQFF. The CDR3 nucleotides read TGTGCCAGCAGCCCGGCGGGACTAGGGGCCCATGCGCAGTTCTTC. The V call is TRBV11-3, the J call TRBJ2-1, with 8 bases lining up with TRBD2. Germline V gene data show CDR1 as SGHNT and CDR2 as YENEEA. Trimming at V came to 5 bases and at J to 12 bases, leaving 15 bases not matched to a gene. The CDR3 spans 15 residues.

This chain uses TRBV5-1 with TRBJ2-7; TRBD1 agrees at 7 bases. The CDR3 has 13 amino acids. The V gene's germline CDR1 is SGHRS and CDR2 YFSETQ. Trimming took 5 bases from V and 12 from J; bases not matched to a gene: 14. The CDR3 DNA reads TGCGCCAGCAGTTTCAAAGGGGGCGAGGTAAGGTACTTC. Translated, it gives CASSFKGGEVRYF.

This chain uses TRBV7-8 with TRBJ2-7; 9 positions match TRBD1. V shed 1 base and J 5 bases; nucleotides not matched to a gene: 6. This CDR3 has 15 residues. Germline CDR1 SGHVS, CDR2 FQNEAQ. The CDR3 sequence: CASSLGDREVDEQYF. DNA of the CDR3: TGTGCCAGCAGCTTAGGGGACAGGGAAGTGGACGAGCAGTACTTC.

The gene calls are TRBV29-1 and TRBJ1-1; 8 bases align to TRBD1. The V and J ends lost 4 bases and 1 base, in that order; junction bases with no gene match: 5. The length of the CDR3 is 14 residues. CDR1 SQVTM and CDR2 ANQGSEA come from the germline V gene. The CDR3 loop is CSVVSGGTNTEAFF. The CDR3 bases are TGCAGCGTTGTGTCAGGGGGCACGAACACTGAAGCTTTCTTT.

V usage is TRBV5-1 and J usage is TRBJ2-1, with 7 bases matching TRBD2. With 4 bases clipped from V and 7 bases from J, the junction kept 14 bases outside the gene matches. CDR1 is SGHRS, CDR2 YFSETQ, per germline. CDR3 length: 16 amino acids. This CDR3 is CASSADHSGPLNEQFF. CDR3 nucleotide sequence: TGCGCCAGCAGCGCGGACCATAGCGGGCCATTAAATGAGCAGTTCTTC. Full variable domain (missing parts from reference TRBV5-1 and TRBJ2-1): KAGVTQTPRYLIKTRGQQVTLSCSPISGHRSVSWYQQTPGQGLQFLFEYFSETQRNKGNFPGRFSGRQFSNSRSEMNVSTLELGDSALYLCASSADHSGPLNEQFFGPGTRLTVL.

The CDR3 region has the DNA TGTGCCAGCAGCAGGACTAGCGGGAGCTACGAGCAGTACTTC. Translating it yields CASSRTSGSYEQYF. The chain is built from TRBV9 and TRBJ2-7; TRBD2 agrees at 13 bases. The germline V gene encodes CDR1 SGDLS and CDR2 YYNGEE. Trimming cost V 4 bases and J 3 bases; bases outside gene matches: 1. This CDR3 has 14 amino acids. Full variable domain (outside the CDR3, taken from reference TRBV9 and TRBJ2-7): DSGVTQTPKHLITATGQRVTLRCSPRSGDLSVYWYQQSLDQGLQFLIQYYNGEERAKGNILERFSAQQFPDLHSELNLSSLELGDSALYFCASSRTSGSYEQYFGPGTRLTVT.

The chain combines TRBV6-5 with TRBJ2-5; D is possibly TRBD1 (6 bases). The germline gives CDR1 MNHEY, CDR2 SVGAGI. CDR3 length: 15 amino acids. V was trimmed by 6 bases and J by 0 bases, leaving 14 bases between them. Here the CDR3 DNA reads TGTGCCAGCAGCCTAATAACAGGGTACCAAGAGACCCAGTACTTC. This gives the protein CASSLITGYQETQYF.